One sample yielded the 26 T cell receptor beta chains listed below, sequenced in a study of CD8+CD57+ T cells in acquired aplastic anemia. Genomic DNA constituted the template upon which TCR beta VDJ and CDR3 profiling was performed. One entry per CDR3 protein results from TCRdb running MiXCR on the reads. The table records approximately 160,000 distinct CDR3 sequences, roughly 47% of them present only once. Specimen: sorted CD4+, CD8+, or CD8+CD57+ T cells (not recorded which) from PBMCs. Every receptor here comes from a human donor in good health.

The J gene is TRBJ1-5, the V gene TRBV6-1; unclear D gene. This CDR3 is built from 13 residues. V lost 11 bases and J 0 bases, leaving 11 bases between the germline ends. Germline V gene data show CDR1 as MNHNS and CDR2 as SASEGT. CDR3 DNA sequence: TGTGCCGGACGGAGGTATAGCAATCAGCCCCAGCATTTT. Translated, it gives CAGRRYSNQPQHF.

Many counts were recorded for this clonotype. The CDR3 coding sequence is TGTGCCAGCAGCCCGGACCGGGACGCGCAGTATTTT. Protein sequence: CASSPDRDAQYF. This sequence joins TRBV5-5 and TRBJ2-3; either TRBD1 or TRBD2 may fit D (5 bases each). Trimming shortened V by 4 bases and J by 10 bases, and 13 bases separated the two germline ends. Germline CDR1 SGHKS, CDR2 YYEKEE (reference sequence). This CDR3 spans 12 amino acids.

This clonotype was detected ten times or more. The chain uses TRBV19 and TRBJ2-2; 11 nucleotides line up with TRBD1. The CDR3 is 17 amino acids. With V trimmed by 3 bases and J by 5 bases, 8 bases remained unmatched. CDR1 is LNHDA and CDR2 is SQIVND in the germline V gene (reference sequence). CDR3 in DNA: TGTGCCAGTAGTATCAGCTTCGGGACAGGGGGTACCGGGGAGCTGTTTTTT. Its translation: CASSISFGTGGTGELFF.

The rearrangement uses TRBV12-3 or TRBV12-4 and TRBJ1-3; tentative D call: TRBD1 (5 bases). CDR3 length: 17 residues. V was clipped by 5 bases and J by 6 bases, with 23 bases between them. This CDR3 is CASSPIRGRAQENTIYF. The CDR3 coding sequence is TGTGCCAGCAGTCCAATTAGGGGCAGGGCGCAAGAAAACACCATATATTTT.

This clonotype was recorded many times. The chain has TRBV10-1 and TRBJ2-1; TRBD2 is a possible D gene (5 bases). CDR3 length: 13 residues. Germline CDR1 reads WNHNN; CDR2 reads SYGVQD (reference sequence). Trimming pared 3 bases from V and 6 bases from J, leaving 9 bases between. CDR3 nucleotides: TGCGCCAGCAGTGATTCGGGAACCAATGAGCAGTTCTTC. Protein product: CASSDSGTNEQFF.

This clonotype was seen many times. The chain joins TRBV5-5 to TRBJ2-1; a possible D gene is TRBD1 (5 bases). The CDR3 is made up of 15 amino acids. Per the germline V gene, CDR1 is SGHKS and CDR2 is YYEKEE (reference sequence). V gave up 0 bases and J gave up 6 bases, with 13 bases separating them. The chain's CDR3 is CASSLAQGPLNEQFF. CDR3 nucleotides: TGTGCCAGCAGCTTGGCCCAGGGTCCCCTCAATGAGCAGTTCTTC.

This clonotype was observed at least ten times. The J gene is TRBJ1-1, the V gene TRBV20-1, with D unclear. The CDR3 contains 16 residues. Trimming took off 6 bases at V and 1 base at J, with 21 bases between the two ends. In germline, CDR1 is DFQATT, CDR2 SNEGSKA (reference sequence). The CDR3 spells CSADRHDLGPNTEAFF. DNA for the CDR3: TGCAGTGCGGATCGGCACGACCTTGGGCCGAACACTGAAGCTTTCTTT.

At least ten counts were recorded for this clonotype. The chain couples TRBV7-2 to TRBJ1-1, with D perhaps matching TRBD1 (5 bases). Germline CDR1 reads SGHTA; CDR2 reads FQGNSA. The CDR3 sequence is 15 residues long. The V and J ends lost 3 bases and 0 bases respectively, with 11 bases between them. Written as DNA, the CDR3 is TGTGCCAGCAGCTTCACGACGGACATGAACACTGAAGCTTTCTTT. This encodes CASSFTTDMNTEAFF.

At least ten counts were recorded for this clonotype. The gene calls are TRBV7-2 and TRBJ2-1; a possible D gene is TRBD1 (6 bases). Trimming shortened V by 6 bases and J by 15 bases, and 18 bases separated the two germline ends. The germline gives CDR1 SGHTA, CDR2 FQGNSA. The CDR3 sequence is 12 residues long. CDR3 DNA: TGTGCCAGCAGTCCGGAGTGGGGGCGGCGGTTCTTC. Translated, it gives CASSPEWGRRFF.

This clonotype was recorded at least ten times. The V and J genes are TRBV9 and TRBJ2-7; no clear D. Germline CDR1 reads SGDLS; CDR2 reads YYNGEE. V gave up 0 bases and J gave up 6 bases, with 7 bases separating them. The CDR3 is 12 amino acids. The CDR3 here is CASSVDIGEQYF. CDR3 DNA sequence: TGTGCCAGCAGCGTAGATATCGGCGAGCAGTACTTC.

There are many counts of this clonotype. The chain couples TRBV7-7 to TRBJ2-6; D uncertain. The CDR3 totals 12 residues. Germline V gene sequence: CDR1 SSHAT, CDR2 FNYEAQ (reference sequence). In nucleotides, the CDR3 is TGTGCAATAGGTCTGGGGGCCAACGTCCTGACTTTC. It specifies CAIGLGANVLTF.

The V call is TRBV7-6, the J call TRBJ1-6; D is ambiguous. Trimming stripped 5 bases from V and 8 bases from J, with 10 bases between. This CDR3 has 13 residues. Germline CDR1 reads SGHVS; CDR2 reads FNYEAQ. As DNA, the CDR3 is TGTGCCAGCAGCACGACATCATATTCACCCCTCCACTTT. Encoded protein: CASSTTSYSPLHF.

The chain uses TRBV19 and TRBJ1-2; D is undetermined. The CDR3 totals 12 residues. Germline loops: CDR1 LNHDA, CDR2 SQIVND (reference sequence). With 3 bases removed from V and 8 bases from J, the gap between germline ends came to 10 bases. The CDR3 region is CASSISSRGYTF. The CDR3 DNA follows: TGTGCCAGTAGTATCTCCAGCCGGGGCTACACCTTC.

On this clonotype: No conserved phenylalanine or tryptophan is present at the end of the CDR3, so a read error is the likely explanation. The J gene is TRBJ2-4, the V gene TRBV3-1, with D possibly being TRBD2 (5 bases). The CDR3 spans 14 residues. CDR1 is LGHDT, CDR2 YNNKEL, per germline (reference sequence). Trimming took off 4 bases at V and 5 bases at J, with 12 bases between the two ends. CDR3 bases: TGTGCCAGCAGCCTATGGTTGGGAGAAAACATTCAGTACGTC. This sequence encodes CASSLWLGENIQYV.

This clonotype was seen at least ten times. This sequence joins TRBV5-6 and TRBJ2-1, with a possible D match to TRBD2 (6 bases). The V end lost 2 bases, the J end lost 7 bases, and 16 bases lay between the germline ends. The CDR3 sequence is 15 residues long. In germline, CDR1 is SGHDT, CDR2 YYEEEE. The CDR3 reads CASSFRENVGNEQFF. The CDR3 region has the DNA TGTGCCAGCAGCTTCCGGGAGAACGTCGGGAATGAGCAGTTCTTC.

This clonotype was counted many times. V is TRBV5-1 and J is TRBJ2-1, with D maybe TRBD2 (6 bases). The CDR3 runs to 16 residues. V was pared by 4 bases and J by 0 bases, with 14 bases between. Germline CDR1 and CDR2: SGHRS and YFSETQ. CDR3 nucleotides: TGCGCCAGCAGCCTGGGCGGGGTAGGCTCCTACAATGAGCAGTTCTTC. Translating it yields CASSLGGVGSYNEQFF.

The chain carries TRBV6-5 and TRBJ2-7; a possible D gene is TRBD2 (6 bases). In germline, CDR1 is MNHEY, CDR2 SVGAGI. Trimming stripped 2 bases from V and 10 bases from J, with 15 bases between. The CDR3 is 13 amino acids. This CDR3 reads CASSYPLSEGQYF. The DNA of the CDR3 is TGTGCCAGCAGTTACCCGCTGTCGGAGGGACAGTACTTC.

The genes are TRBV7-2 and TRBJ1-2, with 8 nucleotides matching TRBD1. This CDR3 has 15 amino acids. V was pared by 1 base and J by 5 bases, with 6 bases of the junction left unmatched. CDR1 SGHTA and CDR2 FQGNSA come from the germline V gene. CDR3 DNA sequence: TGTGCCAGCAGCTTAGGAGGACAGGGTCGGTATGGCTACACCTTC. Amino acid sequence: CASSLGGQGRYGYTF. The whole variable domain, filled in from reference TRBV7-2 and TRBJ1-2, reads GAGVSQSPSNKVTEKGKDVELRCDPISGHTALYWYRQSLGQGLEFLIYFQGNSAPDKSGLPSDRFSAERTGGSVSTLTIQRTQQEDSAVYLCASSLGGQGRYGYTFGSGTRLTVV.

Ten or more counts support this clonotype. The chain couples TRBV2 to TRBJ1-2; possibly TRBD1 for D (6 bases). V lost 4 bases and J 5 bases, leaving 14 bases between the germline ends. This CDR3 has 14 residues. Germline V gene lookup returns CDR1 SNHLY and CDR2 FYNNEI. The CDR3 coding sequence is TGTGCCAGCAGTGTTTTCCGGGACAAGTATGGCTACACCTTC. Its translation is CASSVFRDKYGYTF.

Turning to this clonotype: At one end the junction does not follow the germline gene, possibly because of a read error. V usage is TRBV10-3 and J usage is TRBJ2-7; D is unclear. CDR1 is ENHRY, CDR2 SYGVKD, per germline. The CDR3 has 14 amino acids. The CDR3 bases are TGCGCCATCAGTGAGCCGGTCGGTAGTGCCGAGCAGTACTTC. It specifies CAISEPVGSAEQYF.

As to this clonotype: A read error may explain this, as a much larger clone is one base away. The V and J genes are TRBV9 and TRBJ2-3; D not resolved. V shed 3 bases and J shed 5 bases, with 10 bases lying between them. There are 13 residues in the CDR3. In germline, CDR1 is SGDLS, CDR2 YYNGEE. The CDR3 region has the DNA TGTGCCAGCAGCGAAGGGCTCGGAGATACGCAGTATTTT. This sequence encodes CASSEGLGDTQYF.

This chain connects TRBV2 to TRBJ2-7, with TRBD1 matching 8 bases. CDR1 and CDR2 from the germline V gene are SNHLY and FYNNEI. The CDR3 consists of 15 residues. V lost 4 bases to trimming and J lost 2 bases; unmatched junction nucleotides: 7. The CDR3 loop reads CASSGQGASTYEQYF. The CDR3 region has the DNA TGTGCCAGCAGTGGTCAGGGGGCTAGTACCTACGAGCAGTACTTC.

This clonotype was observed a single time. The junction departs from germline at one end; a sequencing error may be responsible. This chain connects TRBV15 to TRBJ1-2; D possibly corresponds to TRBD1 (5 bases). The CDR3 spans 15 residues. Germline CDR1 and CDR2: LNHNV and YYDKDF (reference sequence). The CDR3 DNA is TGTGACACCAGCAGAGAGGCAGGGCCTAACTATGGCTACACCTTC. Translated, it gives CDTSREAGPNYGYTF.

The chain combines TRBV7-9 with TRBJ1-6, with TRBD1 matching over 8 bases. CDR3 length: 14 residues. Looked up from germline, CDR1 is SEHNR and CDR2 is FQNEAQ (reference sequence). The trim removed 8 bases at V and 9 bases at J, leaving 9 bases unmatched. The CDR3 loop is CASWTGWYASPLHF. Written as DNA, the CDR3 is TGTGCCAGCTGGACAGGGTGGTATGCTTCACCCCTCCACTTT.

DNA of the CDR3: TGCAGCGGGGACAGGGGGTTTACCTACAATGAGCAGTTCTTC. It is translated as CSGDRGFTYNEQFF. The chain combines TRBV29-1 with TRBJ2-1; 11 positions match TRBD1. This CDR3 has 14 residues. The ends lost 7 bases at V and 2 bases at J; junction bases unmatched: 4. The germline gives CDR1 SQVTM, CDR2 ANQGSEA.

The rearrangement joins TRBV20-1 to TRBJ2-1; 10 nucleotides match TRBD2. Trimming at V came to 6 bases and at J to 8 bases, leaving 10 bases not matched to a gene. Per the germline V gene, CDR1 is DFQATT and CDR2 is SNEGSKA (reference sequence). The CDR3 runs 14 residues. The CDR3 region is CSATSGRAIYEQFF. The CDR3 DNA is TGCAGTGCCACCAGCGGGAGGGCTATCTATGAGCAGTTCTTC.